This paragraph covers one T cell receptor (beta chain) sequence. The target antigen is unknown. The protocol was immunoSEQ multiplex PCR, while the TCRdb copy is restricted to in-frame clones and leaves out a portion. The sample shows just over 40,000 clones, about 86% of them seen only once. This record belongs to a study of lymphopenia after photon versus proton radiotherapy. V dropped 6 bases and J dropped 5 bases, with 19 bases sitting between them. Germline assignment: CDR1 SQVTM and CDR2 ANQGSEA. The CDR3 loop spans 14 amino acids. General study results and limits: In patients who died, overall survival fell as post-nadir TCR diversity dropped more. Post-nadir diversity loss with photons came from oligoclonal expansion, particularly CD8+ Temra cells. Photon-treated patients lost naive T cells and TCR diversity; proton-treated stayed stable. Survival link was tested only in deceased patients; proton benefit remains a possibility.

The sequence was obtained from a woman aged 70-85 years with pancreatic cancer. Some clones in this sample may be carry-over from other donors' samples. Sequenced material: peripheral blood, taken from a patient treated with proton-based radiotherapy. The chain has TRBV29-1 and TRBJ1-1; a weak D match, TRBD1 (5 bases). The CDR3 spells CSVGRTAGVTEAFF. The CDR3 nucleotides read TGCAGCGTCGGGAGGACGGCGGGGGTGACTGAAGCTTTCTTT. Looking up the rest from reference TRBV29-1 and TRBJ1-1 gives the full variable domain: SAVISQKPSRDICQRGTSLTIQCQVDSQVTMMFWYRQQPGQSLTLIATANQGSEATYESGFVIDKFPISRPNLTFSTLTVSNMSPEDSSIYLCSVGRTAGVTEAFFGQGTRLTVV.